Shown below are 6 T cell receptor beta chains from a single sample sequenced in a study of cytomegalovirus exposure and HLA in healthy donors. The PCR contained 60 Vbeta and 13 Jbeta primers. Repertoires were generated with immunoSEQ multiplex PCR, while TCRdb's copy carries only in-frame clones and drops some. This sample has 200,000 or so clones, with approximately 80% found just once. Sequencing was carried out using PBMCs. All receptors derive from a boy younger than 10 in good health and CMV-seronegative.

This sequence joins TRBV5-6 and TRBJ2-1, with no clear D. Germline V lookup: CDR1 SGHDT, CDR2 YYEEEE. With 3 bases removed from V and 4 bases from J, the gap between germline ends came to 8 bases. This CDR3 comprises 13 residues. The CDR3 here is CASSSMFYNEQFF. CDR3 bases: TGTGCCAGCAGCTCAATGTTTTACAATGAGCAGTTCTTC.

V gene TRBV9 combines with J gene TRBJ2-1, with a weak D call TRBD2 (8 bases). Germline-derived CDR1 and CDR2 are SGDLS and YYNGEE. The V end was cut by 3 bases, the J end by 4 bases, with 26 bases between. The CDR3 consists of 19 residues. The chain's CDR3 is CASSAGGGVGGQPYNEQFF. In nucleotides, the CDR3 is TGTGCCAGCAGCGCGGGAGGGGGGGTGGGGGGACAGCCATACAATGAGCAGTTCTTC.

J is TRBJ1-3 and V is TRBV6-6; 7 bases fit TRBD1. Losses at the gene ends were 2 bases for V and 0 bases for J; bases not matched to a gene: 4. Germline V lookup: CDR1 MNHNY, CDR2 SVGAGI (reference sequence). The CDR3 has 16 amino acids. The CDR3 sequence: CASSYQQGISGNTIYF. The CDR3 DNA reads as TGTGCCAGCAGTTACCAACAGGGGATCTCTGGAAACACCATATATTTT.

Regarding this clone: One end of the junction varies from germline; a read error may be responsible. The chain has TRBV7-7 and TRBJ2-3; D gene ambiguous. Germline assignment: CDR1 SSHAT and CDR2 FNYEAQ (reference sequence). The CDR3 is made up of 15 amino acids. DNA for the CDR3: TGTGCTAGCAGCTTAGCTCTCGCAGGCACAGATACGCAGTATTTT. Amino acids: CASSLALAGTDTQYF.

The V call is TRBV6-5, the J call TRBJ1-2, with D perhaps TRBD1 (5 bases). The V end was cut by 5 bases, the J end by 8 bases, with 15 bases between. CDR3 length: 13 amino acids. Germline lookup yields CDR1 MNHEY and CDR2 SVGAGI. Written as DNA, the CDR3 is TGTGCCAGCAGTGAAGCGGGGCTCCGGGGCTACACCTTC. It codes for CASSEAGLRGYTF.

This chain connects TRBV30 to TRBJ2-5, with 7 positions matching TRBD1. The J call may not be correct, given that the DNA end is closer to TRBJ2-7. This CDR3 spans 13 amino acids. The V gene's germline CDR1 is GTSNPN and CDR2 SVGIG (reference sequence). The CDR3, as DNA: TGTGCCTGGTCGGACAGGTTATCCTACGAGCAGTACTTC. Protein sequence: CAWSDRLSYEQYF.